This T cell receptor (beta chain) was found in a study of shared T cell receptors in the human thymus. This table comes from immunoSEQ multiplex PCR, and its TCRdb copy is limited to in-frame clones, with some not included. The data show approximately 490,000 clones, around 78% seen once. Germline V gene sequence: CDR1 SGHDN, CDR2 FVKESK. The length of the CDR3 is 17 residues. The germline V and J ends were trimmed by 4 bases and 7 bases, with 26 bases remaining between them. The sample was also linked to a second study, of human thymus T cells. That source reports: In thymic and blood repertoires alike, V and J usage looked biased.

The sample taken for sequencing was thymocytes. This rearrangement joins TRBV14 to TRBJ2-7; TRBD1 is a possible D gene (6 bases). The TCR sequence derives from a boy under three years old with a congenital heart defect. Written as DNA, the CDR3 is TGTGCCAGCAGCCGCGTAAAGGGACCTGGGACACGAGGGGAGCAGTACTTC. It encodes CASSRVKGPGTRGEQYF.